This T cell receptor beta chain was recorded in a study of T cells after yellow fever vaccination. The CDR3 loop spans 17 amino acids. The V and J ends lost 5 bases and 9 bases, in that order; junction bases with no gene match: 15. This clonotype occurred many times. The authors made TCR cDNA by 5'RACE template switching, adding a universal primer site and UMIs. A single record per CDR3 protein comes from TCRdb applying MiXCR to the 5' RACE reads. The repertoire has 350,000 or so distinct CDR3 sequences, approximately 8% of them found once; the top ten carry around 17%. This sequence was found in a man aged 18 to 35 who received the YFV17D yellow fever vaccine. V usage is TRBV12-3 or TRBV12-4 and J usage is TRBJ2-1, with 11 bases aligning to TRBD2. Sequencing used PBMCs, obtained roughly seven weeks after the first yellow fever vaccination. This chain's CDR3 is CASSLVRGRLAGSEQFF. CDR3 nucleotide sequence: TGTGCCAGCAGTCTGGTGAGGGGGAGACTAGCGGGGAGTGAGCAGTTCTTC.